This T cell receptor beta chain emerged from a study of shared clonotypes between healthy human individuals. Per the study methods: Owing to the provision of junction-only sequences devoid of quality scores by immunoSEQ, filtering differed. Only in-frame clones appear in the TCRdb table, and some are missing; sequencing was by immunoSEQ multiplex PCR. V, J and clone size reflect that table, while D and trimming were determined from the DNA. The sample holds around 750,000 clones, approximately 79% seen once. The ends were cut back, 4 bases at V and 1 base at J, with 18 bases in the middle. The CDR3 sequence is 17 residues long. The V gene's germline CDR1 is KGHSH and CDR2 LQKENI.

This TCR derives from a woman aged 30 to 39 in good health. Sequencing used memory CD4+ T cells sorted from blood. Sample subset: CD45RA-negative fraction. The chain is built from TRBV18 and TRBJ2-3; a weak D match, TRBD2 (6 bases). For the CDR3, the DNA is TGTGCCAGCTCACTAGACCCGAGCGGGCGGGGCACAGATACGCAGTATTTT. Translating it yields CASSLDPSGRGTDTQYF.